This TCR beta chain was sequenced for a study of T cells after posttransplantation cyclophosphamide. Study-wide results and caveats: Later post-transplant blood repertoires were often dominated by donor CD8+ memory clones. Recipient CMV seropositivity and CMV reactivation strongly tracked TRB clonality.

Only in-frame clones appear in the TCRdb table, and some are missing; sequencing was by immunoSEQ multiplex PCR. The sample presents more than 7,000 clones, none singletons. In this sample, this clone turned up many times. Antigen specificity is unknown. Germline CDR1 is MNHEY and CDR2 is SVGAGI. The CDR3 is made up of 14 amino acids. V was pared by 0 bases and J by 3 bases, with 9 bases between. Cyclophosphamide on days +3 and +4 followed busulfan-fludarabine conditioning and a marrow graft. This TCR was sampled from a male patient in his 30s who received an allogeneic stem cell transplant from an unrelated donor, was CMV-positive, and had acute and chronic GVHD. Part of the T cell pool may stem from the graft donor. Specimen: PBMCs, collected after an allogeneic stem cell transplant with post-transplant cyclophosphamide. V usage is TRBV6-5 and J usage is TRBJ2-7; weak D call: TRBD1 (6 bases). The CDR3 sequence is CASSYSTGNYEQYF. The CDR3 DNA is TGTGCCAGCAGTTACTCCACAGGGAACTACGAGCAGTACTTC.